This T cell receptor beta chain was identified in a study of shared clonotypes between healthy human individuals. Study as a whole: The study used three CD4 naive, three CD4 memory, two CD8 naive and one CD8 memory plate per donor.

Investigators divided CD4+ cells into CD45RA+ naive and CD45RA-negative memory subsets. The data were produced by immunoSEQ multiplex PCR, yet TCRdb's version contains in-frame clones alone and is incomplete. Of about 1.1 million clones listed, around three quarters are singletons. The V gene's germline CDR1 is MDHEN and CDR2 SYDVKM. The CDR3 totals 17 residues. V trimming: 5 bases; J trimming: 10 bases; junction bases outside the gene matches: 17. V gene TRBV28 combines with J gene TRBJ1-4, with TRBD1 matching 9 bases. This sequence was found in a man between 18 and 29 years old in good health. Some clones in this sample may be carry-over from other donors' samples. The specimen was memory CD4+ T cells from PBMCs. Subset defined: CD45RA-negative fraction. The DNA for the CDR3 is TGTGCCAGCAGTCCCCCTTTACCGGGACAGGGACTCGGAAAACTGTTTTTT. It encodes CASSPPLPGQGLGKLFF.